This T cell receptor (beta chain) was found in a study of T cell changes during pregnancy in multiple sclerosis. TCRdb's table, derived via immunoSEQ multiplex PCR, lists solely in-frame clones and lacks some. Of tens of thousands of clones in the sample, about 95% were seen once. The V end lost 4 bases, the J end lost 1 base, and 9 bases lay between the germline ends. The CDR3 has 14 amino acids. Germline CDR1 reads MDHEN; CDR2 reads SYDVKM. Sequences were derived from peripheral blood, sampled in the second trimester of pregnancy. The rearrangement joins TRBV28 to TRBJ2-3, with D hard to call. The receptor was derived from a female donor with multiple sclerosis, enrolled in a pregnancy study. CDR3 coding DNA: TGTGCCAGCAGTTCGGGTCTGGGCACAGATACGCAGTATTTT. The encoded protein is CASSSGLGTDTQYF.